This TCR beta chain was sequenced for a study of shared clonotypes between healthy human individuals (dated by TCRdb to the early 2020s). With regard to the full study: The cohort included three men and two women between 18 and 49 years of age. To estimate repertoire size and how much clonotype sharing occurs between individuals, the study deeply sequenced the blood TCR repertoires of roughly 5 healthy adults. To increase sequencing depth and limit assay-specific biases, different laboratories used diverse techniques to prepare libraries and sequence TCR repertoires. Leukapheresis yielded between about 0.85 and 10 billion PBMCs per donor.

CDR1 GTSNPN and CDR2 SVGIG are derived from the germline V gene (reference sequence). The CDR3 measures 13 amino acids from cysteine to phenylalanine. Only the CDR3 DNA stays, 39 bases, in frame from base 1. The paper's findings and limits, for the study overall: Sampling was restricted to blood, and TCR repertoires in tissues likely differ from the TCR repertoires found in blood. Based on pairwise subsampling, the degree of clonotype sharing among donors was expected to be affected by sequencing depth. The genetic and exposure-history diversity represented was limited by the small number of donors.

Using the deep immunoSEQ assay, TCR CDR3 regions were amplified from genomic DNA by multiplex PCR. Genomic DNA extracted from each cell subset was distributed evenly over all wells of several immunoSEQ 96-well plates, and each plate served as one replicate. For unsorted PBMC, each replicate PCR was loaded with approximately 330 ng genomic DNA, equivalent to around 30,000 T cell genomes. Ten immunoSEQ deep assay plates were used to sequence the unsorted PBMC genomic DNA. Purified libraries were quantified with a Qubit 3.0 fluorometer, sized on a Bioanalyzer 2100, and re-quantified with the KAPA Library Quantification kit. A separate single-read 150-cycle Illumina NextSeq 550 flow cell was used to sequence each immunoSEQ 96-well plate. As for how the authors treated the data: Because the immunoSEQ output held only junctional sequences and lacked quality scores, the filtering could not match the filtering applied to full-length reads. To assign V/J genes and CDR3, sequences were annotated using PyIR, a Python wrapper for IgBLAST v1.9, with IMGT germline references. Reads were removed for weak V/J assignments (E-value above 1e-6), missing CDR3, stop codons, out-of-frame junctions, or ambiguous translated residues. V3J clonotypes were defined by identical inferred V gene, J gene, and CDR3 amino acid sequence. The percentage overlap between two repertoires was calculated by dividing the number of shared unique clonotypes by the size of the smaller repertoire. Repertoire richness was assessed with RTK rarefaction, the Chao1 estimator, and Recon v2.1 estimates of unobserved clonotypes. TCRdb stores this immuneACCESS table with in-frame sequences only. Part of the clones is absent; in the studies checked, under half of the shortfall reflects unresolved V genes, and no reason is known for the rest. V and J calls plus clone size are reproduced from that table; the DNA served to infer D and trimming. For this sample there are under 600,000 clones; about 75% appear just once. The ten largest account for 12% of the sample.

The table lists this clone with many counts. Its antigen target is currently unknown. It has no much larger one-base neighbor in the sample; base qualities were not kept. The donors were healthy, HIV-negative adults who had no recently reported acute infections or vaccinations. Every donor was a Caucasian adult residing in Nashville, Tennessee, USA. For unsorted samples, 70 million to 95 million PBMCs were counted, and genomic DNA was extracted using the QIAamp DNA Blood Mini kit. Blood was obtained by leukapheresis, after which PBMCs were separated by Ficoll-Histopaque density gradient centrifugation and cryopreserved in liquid nitrogen vapor phase.

Rearrangement joined TRBV30 to TRBJ2-5, with the D assignment possibly TRBD1 or TRBD2, given 5 matching bases for each. The J call may be incorrect, as the DNA end agrees better with TRBJ2-7. Sequenced: PBMCs. This TCR was recovered from a woman in her thirties or forties in good health. Some clones in this sample may be carry-over from other donors' samples. The CDR3 loop reads CASPGPSIYEQYF. In nucleotide form, the sequence is TGTGCCTCGCCGGGACCGTCCATCTACGAGCAGTACTTC.